Listed here is a single T cell receptor (beta chain). Its recognized antigen is unknown. Base qualities are not provided; no much larger clone lies one nucleotide away. The CDR3 regions of human TCRbeta chains were analyzed by immunosequencing. Regarding the original processing steps: Repertoire TCRs were checked for matches against a reference library of SARS-CoV-2-specific TCRs that had been generated using the MIRA antigen-specificity platform. Breadth was defined as the fraction of unique TCRs that were SARS-CoV-2-associated, and depth was defined as the fraction of total T cells that were SARS-CoV-2-associated. Using the MIRA data, each spike-specific TCR was mapped to the spike region that the TCR reacts to and placed in a CD4 or CD8 class. Log10-transformed breadth and depth values were compared by one-way ANOVA with Sidak's multiple comparisons tests. TCRdb provides this immuneACCESS table in a form limited to in-frame rearrangements. Some clones are lacking; in checked studies, under half of them reflect an unresolved V gene, and why the rest are absent is not known. That table gives V, J and clone size, and the DNA gave D and trimming. The sample table holds about 78,000 clones, of which less than 95% were seen once. The ten largest account for about 3.5% of the sample.

This sample was taken from a study of T cell responses to AZD1222 COVID-19 vaccine (dated by TCRdb to the early 2020s). Regarding the study in general: A total of over 230 trial participants underwent TCR sequencing, of whom about 210 had received two doses of AZD1222 and about 25 had received two doses of the MenACWY control vaccine. Trial participants were enrolled by age into subgroups of 18-55, 56-69 and 70-plus years, and around 150, 29 and 61 TCR-sequenced participants, respectively, were included in these subgroups.

What this sample's time point label stands for: about 28 days (+/-7) after the second vaccine dose. AZD1222 recipients with second doses at about 4 weeks or about 12 weeks were pooled, because spike-specific TCR depth and breadth did not differ between schedules. The vaccinee samples were drawn from two UK trials, COV001 and COV002, one of which was a single-blind randomized controlled phase 2/3 trial testing AZD1222 (ChAdOx1 nCoV-19) in healthy adults. For TCRbeta chain sequencing, PBMC samples from trial participants were taken at day 0 and at day 28 after the second dose. The full study reports these points: Conclusions about previously exposed vaccinees are limited because only six or seven AZD1222 recipients were SARS-CoV-2 seropositive at baseline. Vaccine-associated CD4 TCRs spanned the whole spike protein, with dominant responses in regions 160-218 and 743-854. Because no day 14 peak-response samples were available, repertoires were characterized only after the peak T cell response. Spike-specific TCR breadth and depth rose significantly after two AZD1222 doses compared with day 0 and with MenACWY recipients. Reportedly, close to half of the unique spike-specific TCRs recognized epitopes lying outside the regions that are mutated in the B.1.351 and B.1.1.7 variants. Most participants were white British and females outnumbered males, and the authors suggested that clonal diversity may have been underestimated. The 56-69-year group was small, and its depth increase did not reach significance, likely because of low power.

The clonotype originates from an adult who received the AZD1222 COVID-19 vaccine. Sequencing used peripheral blood, obtained 28 days after the second AZD1222 dose.

The DNA sequence is TGTGCCAGCAGCTTAGGGCTGTCTGGGGCCAACGTCCTGACTTTC. It encodes CASSLGLSGANVLTF. The rearrangement combines TRBV7-3 with TRBJ2-6; the D gene is unclear. V loses 2 bases of germline sequence and J loses 1 base, and the interval between the two ends is 6 bases. Taken from the germline V gene, the CDR1 and CDR2 loops are SGHTA and FQGTGA. The CDR3 covers 15 residues, taking in both the cysteine and the phenylalanine. Only the CDR3 portion is preserved as DNA: 45 bases, with reading frame beginning at the first base.